The T cell receptor beta chain under discussion was sequenced for a study of radiotherapy plus CTLA-4 blockade in lung cancer. Study-level findings and limits: Blood-borne expansion of tumor-derived TCR clones followed radiotherapy plus ipilimumab.

The CDR3 length is 15 residues. The germline V gene has CDR1 SEHNR and CDR2 FQNEAQ (reference sequence). Trimming cost V 5 bases and J 9 bases; bases outside gene matches: 7. Assay: immunoSEQ multiplex PCR; the TCRdb copy retains only in-frame clones and omits some. Of 53,000 or so clones listed, about 88% are singletons. On this clone itself: Antigen: not known.

The sequence derives from a human donor with non-small cell lung cancer whose response to radiotherapy plus ipilimumab could not be evaluated. The sequenced sample was peripheral blood, obtained from a patient treated with radiotherapy plus ipilimumab. V gene TRBV7-9 combines with J gene TRBJ1-6; TRBD1 matches 10 bases. CDR3: CASSPIDRGLSPLHF. CDR3 coding DNA: TGTGCCAGCAGCCCAATAGACAGGGGGCTTTCACCCCTCCACTTT.